The 28 T cell receptor beta chains in this list originate from one sample, sequenced in a study of identical twins (dated by TCRdb to the mid-2010s). Libraries were built with 5' RACE. Instrument on record: Illumina HiSeq 2000. The raw public data were reprocessed by TCRdb itself: fastp quality trimming at Q25, MiXCR clonotype calling, in-frame beta chains only. CDR3 protein duplicates are merged, each entry listing the most common genes and DNA. This sample comprises approximately 300,000 distinct CDR3 sequences, nearly 9.5% of them detected only once. Of the sample, roughly 6.4% is held by the ten largest clones. These data were also filed under a second study, of yellow fever vaccine responses in identical twins.

The sequenced material came from CD8+ T cells sorted from blood. Receptors were obtained from a young woman in good health.

This clonotype was observed at least ten times. This chain connects TRBV2 to TRBJ2-7; D unresolved. The germline V gene encodes CDR1 SNHLY and CDR2 FYNNEI. This CDR3 contains 15 residues. V shed 4 bases and J shed 5 bases, with 18 bases lying between them. The CDR3: CASSGGGVAPHEQYF. CDR3 coding DNA: TGTGCCAGCAGTGGTGGCGGTGTAGCTCCCCACGAGCAGTACTTC.

J is TRBJ2-2 and V is TRBV28; the match to TRBD2 covers 9 bases. The germline V gene encodes CDR1 MDHEN and CDR2 SYDVKM. This CDR3 region has 16 residues. Losses at the gene ends were 4 bases for V and 3 bases for J; bases not matched to a gene: 6. This CDR3 reads CASSSPTSGHTGELFF. DNA for the CDR3: TGTGCCAGCAGTTCCCCGACTAGCGGCCACACCGGGGAGCTGTTTTTT.

This chain links TRBV6-5 with TRBJ2-1, with 10 nucleotides matching TRBD1. CDR3 length: 16 amino acids. V gave up 2 bases and J gave up 3 bases; unmatched junction bases: 4. From germline, CDR1 is MNHEY and CDR2 SVGAGI. The CDR3 sequence is CASSYEWDRGYNEQFF. Here the CDR3 DNA reads TGTGCCAGCAGTTACGAATGGGACAGGGGCTACAATGAGCAGTTCTTC.

This clonotype was found a few times. V gene TRBV28 combines with J gene TRBJ1-2; 8 bases are shared with TRBD1. The germline CDR1 and CDR2 sequences are MDHEN and SYDVKM. The CDR3 has 16 residues. V lost 8 bases to trimming and J lost 4 bases; unmatched junction nucleotides: 15. CDR3 coding DNA: TGTGCCAGCCAAAACAGGGCCCAGGGGGCTCCCTATGGCTACACCTTC. This gives the protein CASQNRAQGAPYGYTF.

The V gene is TRBV14, the J gene TRBJ2-7, with 10 bases that match TRBD1. The CDR3 has 14 residues. The germline V gene has CDR1 SGHDN and CDR2 FVKESK. V shed 6 bases, J shed 4 bases, and the junction held 6 bases outside the gene matches. In nucleotides, the CDR3 is TGTGCCAGCAGGCTGGGACAGGGGAGGTACGAGCAGTACTTC. Translation: CASRLGQGRYEQYF.

The chain joins TRBV11-3 to TRBJ2-1; D call uncertain. Trimming took 1 base from V and 5 from J, leaving 18 bases between them. Per the germline V gene, CDR1 is SGHNT and CDR2 is YENEEA. The CDR3 length is 17 residues. The CDR3 region is CASSLVGDDPRHNEQFF. The CDR3 coding sequence is TGTGCCAGCAGCTTAGTAGGCGATGATCCGCGACACAATGAGCAGTTCTTC.

The chain employs TRBV6-1 and TRBJ2-7, with D tentatively TRBD1 or TRBD2 (5 bases each). CDR3 size: 14 residues. V dropped 4 bases and J dropped 2 bases, with 12 bases sitting between them. In germline, CDR1 is MNHNS, CDR2 SASEGT. The CDR3 DNA is TGTGCCAGCAGTGTGAGGCCGGGACCCTACGAGCAGTACTTC. Translating gives CASSVRPGPYEQYF.

This clonotype was counted a few times. The genes are TRBV11-2 and TRBJ2-5; 8 bases map to TRBD2. Germline V gene sequence: CDR1 SGHAT, CDR2 FQNNGV. The CDR3 loop spans 18 amino acids. J was trimmed by 3 bases and V by 3 bases; bases with no gene match: 15. The CDR3 spells CASSFLSGGTPLEETQYF. The CDR3 DNA follows: TGTGCCAGCAGCTTCCTCAGCGGGGGCACCCCGTTGGAAGAGACCCAGTACTTC.

This clonotype came up many times. The chain joins TRBV5-1 to TRBJ2-1; no firm D call. In germline, CDR1 is SGHRS, CDR2 YFSETQ. The ends were cut back, 4 bases at V and 4 bases at J, with 18 bases in the middle. The CDR3 covers 16 residues. CDR3 sequence: CASSLVFGVWYNEQFF. The CDR3 region has the DNA TGCGCCAGCAGCCTGGTTTTCGGTGTTTGGTACAATGAGCAGTTCTTC.

This clonotype was seen at least ten times. The chain recombines TRBV30 with TRBJ2-1, with D possibly being TRBD2 (6 bases). The germline V gene has CDR1 GTSNPN and CDR2 SVGIG (reference sequence). V was clipped by 4 bases and J by 2 bases, with 18 bases between them. The CDR3 totals 16 residues. The CDR3 bases are TGTGCCTGGACTCCTGTGGGACTGCTGGCCTACAATGAGCAGTTCTTC. It codes for CAWTPVGLLAYNEQFF.

The chain has TRBV4-1 and TRBJ2-3, with 9 nucleotides matching TRBD2. V lost 2 bases and J lost 4; bases outside the gene matches: 7. The CDR3 extends over 16 amino acids. Germline loops: CDR1 MGHRA, CDR2 YSYEKL. CDR3 region: CASSQPREGGPDTQYF. The CDR3 DNA reads TGCGCCAGCAGCCAACCGCGGGAGGGCGGCCCAGATACGCAGTATTTT.

In regard to this clonotype: Being one base from a much bigger clone, this may be a read error. The chain combines TRBV7-2 with TRBJ2-7, with unresolved D. The CDR3 has 11 amino acids. Looked up from germline, CDR1 is SGHTA and CDR2 is FQGNSA. Trimming removed 6 bases at V and 3 bases at J, with 6 bases between. CDR3 loop: CASRKGYEQYF. The CDR3 region has the DNA TGTGCCAGCAGGAAAGGCTACGAGCAGTACTTC.

This clonotype was counted ten times or more. This chain links TRBV5-1 with TRBJ2-1; D is unclear. The V end was cut by 4 bases, the J end by 7 bases, with 12 bases between. CDR1 and CDR2 from the germline V gene are SGHRS and YFSETQ. The CDR3 totals 13 residues. This CDR3 reads CASSLGRDNEQFF. The CDR3 DNA reads as TGCGCCAGCAGCCTGGGCCGTGATAATGAGCAGTTCTTC.

This clonotype was counted only a few times. The V and J genes are TRBV27 and TRBJ2-7; D not certain. This CDR3 has 16 amino acids. CDR1 and CDR2 (germline): MNHEY, SMNVEV (reference sequence). V was clipped by 5 bases and J by 2 bases, with 19 bases between them. The CDR3 DNA sequence: TGTGCCAGCAGTGCTAATCGACTGGGATGGACCTACGAGCAGTACTTC. Its translation is CASSANRLGWTYEQYF.

This clonotype occurred a few times. V is TRBV6-4 and J is TRBJ2-3; 7 bases line up with TRBD2. CDR3 size: 14 residues. Trimming removed 9 bases from V and 2 bases from J; junction bases left unmatched: 8. Per the germline V gene, CDR1 is MRHNA and CDR2 is SNTAGT. The CDR3 nucleotides are TGTGCCAGTGGGTCGGGGGGAGACACAGATACGCAGTATTTT. Encoded protein: CASGSGGDTDTQYF.

In regard to this clonotype: One base away lies a much larger clone, so this may be a sequencing read error. Since no conserved phenylalanine or tryptophan closes the CDR3, a read error is the likely cause. The chain employs TRBV19 and TRBJ2-7; D is ambiguous. CDR3 length: 16 amino acids. CDR1 LNHDA and CDR2 SQIVND come from the germline V gene (reference sequence). V lost 4 bases and J lost 6, with 22 bases in between. The CDR3 nucleotides are TGTGCCAGTAGTACCACGAGGACGGAGACCCCCCCCGAGCAGTACCTC. Its protein is CASSTTRTETPPEQYL.

The table lists this clonotype with a few counts. The gene calls are TRBV18 and TRBJ1-2; TRBD1 aligns across 7 bases. The germline V gene encodes CDR1 KGHSH and CDR2 LQKENI. V shed 3 bases and J 6 bases; nucleotides not matched to a gene: 7. The CDR3 is 14 amino acids. The CDR3 spells CASSPEQGTNGYTF. CDR3 in DNA: TGTGCCAGCTCACCCGAACAGGGGACGAATGGCTACACCTTC.

This clonotype was observed a handful of times. J is TRBJ1-1 and V is TRBV7-9, with unresolved D. There are 14 residues in the CDR3. Looked up from germline, CDR1 is SEHNR and CDR2 is FQNEAQ (reference sequence). V was pared by 4 bases and J by 0 bases, with 9 bases between. CDR3 amino acids: CASSYSGLNTEAFF. CDR3 nucleotides: TGTGCCAGCAGCTACTCCGGTCTGAACACTGAAGCTTTCTTT.

This clonotype was observed a few times. The chain employs TRBV27 and TRBJ2-3; D may be TRBD1 (6 bases). The CDR3 runs 17 residues. Between the trimmed V and J ends, which lost 3 bases and 3 bases, there was a span of 19 bases. Germline assignment: CDR1 MNHEY and CDR2 SMNVEV (reference sequence). CDR3 coding DNA: TGTGCCAGCAGTTTTCTCCCCGGGACGGGACAAACAGATACGCAGTATTTT. It specifies CASSFLPGTGQTDTQYF.

This clonotype was counted many times. The J gene is TRBJ2-5, the V gene TRBV3-1; 11 nucleotides align to TRBD2. Germline V CDR1 and CDR2: LGHDT, YNNKEL (reference sequence). The CDR3 extends over 18 amino acids. J was trimmed by 5 bases and V by 2 bases; bases with no gene match: 13. The DNA of the CDR3 is TGTGCCAGCAGCCAACTTCCCCAGAAGACTAGCGGGGTCGAGACCCAGTACTTC. Translation: CASSQLPQKTSGVETQYF.

In its sample, this clonotype was seen many times. V is TRBV4-1 and J is TRBJ2-7, with 9 positions matching TRBD2. Germline V gives CDR1 MGHRA, CDR2 YSYEKL. V was clipped by 1 base and J by 3 bases; unmatched bases: 4. This CDR3 region has 15 residues. For the CDR3, the DNA is TGCGCCAGCAGCCAAGCACTAGCGGGCAACTACGAGCAGTACTTC. It yields the protein CASSQALAGNYEQYF.

This clonotype was counted at least ten times. V usage is TRBV21-1 and J usage is TRBJ2-7; the table's D gene call, TRBD1, was not cross checked with the DNA. TRBV21-1 has pseudogene status. The CDR3 totals 20 residues. The CDR3, as DNA: TGTGCCAGCAGCAAAGCGCTAGGGGGGACAGGGGAGAAGCGGACCTACGAGCAGTACTTC. This encodes CASSKALGGTGEKRTYEQYF.

This clonotype was seen a few times. The chain links TRBV9 to TRBJ2-5; D is unresolved. CDR3 length: 15 amino acids. The ends were cut back, 0 bases at V and 1 base at J, with 10 bases in the middle. Germline V gene data show CDR1 as SGDLS and CDR2 as YYNGEE. CDR3: CASSVAASPQETQYF. In DNA form, the CDR3 reads TGTGCCAGCAGCGTAGCGGCGTCACCCCAAGAGACCCAGTACTTC.

V gene TRBV10-2 combines with J gene TRBJ2-2; TRBD2 aligns across 9 bases. V was pared by 7 bases and J by 6 bases, with 6 bases of the junction left unmatched. Germline V gives CDR1 WSHSY, CDR2 SAAADI. CDR3 length equals 14 residues. The CDR3 spells CASTSGLAPGELFF. In DNA, the CDR3 is TGCGCCAGCACCTCGGGACTAGCACCCGGGGAGCTGTTTTTT.

The chain links TRBV6-2 or TRBV6-3 to TRBJ2-7, with 11 bases that match TRBD2. J gave up 7 bases and V 4 bases, and 12 bases lay outside the gene matches. Per germline, CDR1 MNHEY and CDR2 SVGEGT. This CDR3 is built from 16 residues. DNA of the CDR3: TGTGCCAGCAGTTCCATCAGACTAGCGGGAACGGAGGAGCAGTACTTC. Its protein is CASSSIRLAGTEEQYF.

In its sample, this clonotype was seen many times. The chain recombines TRBV5-1 with TRBJ1-2; D remains unclear. CDR1 is SGHRS, CDR2 YFSETQ, per germline. The V gene lost 8 bases and the J gene lost 7 bases, with 27 bases spanning the gap. CDR3 length: 16 residues. The CDR3 DNA reads as TGCGCCAGTAATCCCCACTGGGCAGCCATTTCGGGTGGCTACACCTTC. Translated: CASNPHWAAISGGYTF.

The table lists this clonotype with many counts. For the CDR3, the DNA is TGTGCCAGCAGCTTAGCGACAGGGGGGCAGGCCGAGCAGTACTTC. It encodes CASSLATGGQAEQYF. The V gene is TRBV7-2, the J gene TRBJ2-7, with 9 bases lining up with TRBD1. There are 15 residues in the CDR3. V lost 0 bases to trimming and J lost 6 bases; unmatched junction nucleotides: 6. Per germline, CDR1 SGHTA and CDR2 FQGNSA.

This rearrangement joins TRBV9 to TRBJ2-7; D is possibly TRBD1 (5 bases). The germline gives CDR1 SGDLS, CDR2 YYNGEE. Trimming cost V 0 bases and J 0 bases, with 10 bases left between them. The CDR3 spans 15 residues. Written as DNA, the CDR3 is TGTGCCAGCAGCGTAGAAGGGGAATCCTCCTACGAGCAGTACTTC. The encoded protein is CASSVEGESSYEQYF.